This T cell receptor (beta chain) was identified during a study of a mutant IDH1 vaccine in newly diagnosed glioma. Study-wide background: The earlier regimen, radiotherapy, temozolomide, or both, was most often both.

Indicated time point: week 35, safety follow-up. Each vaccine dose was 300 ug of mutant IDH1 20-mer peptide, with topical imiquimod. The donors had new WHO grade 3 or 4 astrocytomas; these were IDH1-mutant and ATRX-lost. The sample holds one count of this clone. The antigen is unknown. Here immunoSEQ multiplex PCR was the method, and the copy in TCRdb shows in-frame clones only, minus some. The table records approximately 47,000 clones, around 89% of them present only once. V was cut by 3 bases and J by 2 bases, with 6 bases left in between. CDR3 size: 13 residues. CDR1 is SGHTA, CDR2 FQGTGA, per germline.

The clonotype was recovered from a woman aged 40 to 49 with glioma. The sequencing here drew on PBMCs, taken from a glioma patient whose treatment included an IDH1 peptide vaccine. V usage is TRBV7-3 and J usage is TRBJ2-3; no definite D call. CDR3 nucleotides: TGTGCCAGCAGCTTGCTTAACACAGATACGCAGTATTTT. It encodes CASSLLNTDTQYF.